What follows describes a single TCR beta chain. The target of this receptor is not known. Base qualities were left out, and no much larger clone turns up one base away. For this chain, trimming is 5 bases at the V end and 5 bases at the J end, and the number of junction bases without a gene match is 13. In the germline V gene, CDR1 corresponds to SGHRS and CDR2 to YFSETQ. Inclusive of the bounding cysteine and phenylalanine, the CDR3 is 16 residues long. Only the CDR3 DNA stays, 48 bases, in frame from base 1. TCRbeta CDR3 regions were amplified from genomic DNA using the immunoSEQ Assay, a bias-controlled multiplex PCR. The study's own analysis went as follows. The number of nucleated cells in each sample was estimated by amplification of reference gene primers within the assay. Sequence reads were collapsed and filtered to measure the absolute abundance of every unique TCRbeta CDR3 rearrangement. For each sample, productive Simpson clonality was calculated as the square root of Simpson's diversity index over productive rearrangements. Not all clones reach the TCRdb copy of this immuneACCESS table, which keeps in-frame sequences only. Checked studies attribute under half of the gap to unresolved V genes and leave the rest unexplained. V and J calls and clone size are as listed in that table; D and trimming were resolved from the DNA. The sample data list 350,000 to 450,000 clones, and roughly nine tenths of these were observed just once. The ten largest clonotypes hold about 0.9% of the sample.

The data are from a study of blood T cell repertoires in COVID-19 (dated by TCRdb to 2020 to 2021). As for the study more broadly: Samples from collaborators originated in the United States, Italy and Spain and spanned both the acute and convalescent phases of COVID-19. The prospective study material was composed of cDNA or gDNA derived from T cells, B-cell-depleted T cells, or PBMCs. Deeply sampled blood TCRbeta repertoires from subjects exposed to, actively infected with, or recovered from COVID-19 were included in the dataset. The repertoires were released in a freely available public database intended as a resource for research on the immune response to SARS-CoV-2. The samples were drawn from the first 160 participants of the ongoing ImmuneRACE study and from under 1,500 subjects provided by 6 global collaborators. A de-identified subject ID, COVID-19 status, age in years and sex were almost always included in the sample metadata. Where available, HLA class I and class II types were taken from metadata supplied by the sample provider and were not determined by assay-based typing.

Participants in the prospective study were aged roughly 18 to 89 years, lived in about two dozen United States geographic areas, and enrolled through a virtual design. In the prospective study, cohorts were assigned on the basis of participant-reported clinical history obtained from a screening survey and a study questionnaire. Exposed participants had been in contact with someone with a PCR-confirmed or clinician-diagnosed COVID-19 case within 2 weeks of study entry. In the prospective study, whole blood, serum and a nasopharyngeal or oropharyngeal swab were collected from each participant by mobile phlebotomists. Participants in the prospective study had the option to provide additional blood draws and questionnaires over a roughly 2-month period. Prospective study blood samples were shipped either frozen or at room temperature before DNA extraction. Here is what the overall study found, with its caveats: The quantity of clinical and demographic metadata differed by source and by participant and was supplied without curation.

The chain was built from TRBV5-1 and TRBJ2-1; TRBD1 lines up with 7 middle nucleotides. Sequenced: PBMCs or T cells enriched from blood (not recorded which). The TCR comes from a woman aged 40 to 55 who had been exposed to COVID-19. The nucleotide sequence reads TGCGCCAGCAGAGAGGGGGCGTATCACCCCCACAATGAGCAGTTCTTC. It specifies CASREGAYHPHNEQFF.